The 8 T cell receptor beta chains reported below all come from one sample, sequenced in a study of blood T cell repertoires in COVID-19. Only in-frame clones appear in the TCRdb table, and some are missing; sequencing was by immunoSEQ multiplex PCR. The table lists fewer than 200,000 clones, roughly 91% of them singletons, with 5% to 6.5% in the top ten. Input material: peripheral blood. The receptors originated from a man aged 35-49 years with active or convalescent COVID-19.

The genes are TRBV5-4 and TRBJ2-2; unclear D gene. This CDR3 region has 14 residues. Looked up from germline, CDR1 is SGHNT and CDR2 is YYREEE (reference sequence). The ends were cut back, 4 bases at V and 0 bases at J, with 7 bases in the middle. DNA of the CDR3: TGTGCCAGCAGCCCAAGCACGAACACCGGGGAGCTGTTTTTT. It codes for CASSPSTNTGELFF.

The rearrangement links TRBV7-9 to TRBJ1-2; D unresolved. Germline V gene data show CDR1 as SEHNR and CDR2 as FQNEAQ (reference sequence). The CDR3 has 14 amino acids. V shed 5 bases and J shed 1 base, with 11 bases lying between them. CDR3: CASSGEVFNYGYTF. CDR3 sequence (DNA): TGTGCCAGCAGCGGGGAGGTCTTTAACTATGGCTACACCTTC.

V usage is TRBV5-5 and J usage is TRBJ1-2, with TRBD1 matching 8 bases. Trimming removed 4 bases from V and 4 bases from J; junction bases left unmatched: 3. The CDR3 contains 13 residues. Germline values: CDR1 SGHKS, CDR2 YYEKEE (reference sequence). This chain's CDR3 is CASSTGQVYGYTF. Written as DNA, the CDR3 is TGTGCCAGCAGCACGGGACAGGTCTATGGCTACACCTTC.

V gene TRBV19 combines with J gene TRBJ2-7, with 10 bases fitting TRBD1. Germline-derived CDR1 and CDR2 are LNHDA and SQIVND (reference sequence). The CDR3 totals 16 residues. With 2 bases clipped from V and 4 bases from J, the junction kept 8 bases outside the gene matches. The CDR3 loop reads CASSISPGQGSYEQYF. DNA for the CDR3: TGTGCCAGTAGTATAAGCCCGGGACAGGGGTCGTACGAGCAGTACTTC. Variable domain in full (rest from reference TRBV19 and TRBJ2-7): DGGITQSPKYLFRKEGQNVTLSCEQNLNHDAMYWYRQDPGQGLRLIYYSQIVNDFQKGDIAEGYSVSREKKESFPLTVTSAQKNPTAFYLCASSISPGQGSYEQYFGPGTRLTVT.

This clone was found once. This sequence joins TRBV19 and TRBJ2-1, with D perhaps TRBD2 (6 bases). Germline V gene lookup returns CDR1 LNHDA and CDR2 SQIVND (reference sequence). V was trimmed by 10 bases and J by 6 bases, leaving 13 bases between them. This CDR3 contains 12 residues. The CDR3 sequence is CATKEEGNEQFF. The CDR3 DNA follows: TGTGCCACCAAAGAGGAGGGCAATGAGCAGTTCTTC.

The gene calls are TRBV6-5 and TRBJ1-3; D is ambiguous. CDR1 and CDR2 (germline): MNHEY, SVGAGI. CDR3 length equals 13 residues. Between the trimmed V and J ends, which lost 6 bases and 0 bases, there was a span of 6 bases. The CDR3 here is CASREISGNTIYF. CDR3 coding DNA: TGTGCCAGCAGGGAGATCTCTGGAAACACCATATATTTT.

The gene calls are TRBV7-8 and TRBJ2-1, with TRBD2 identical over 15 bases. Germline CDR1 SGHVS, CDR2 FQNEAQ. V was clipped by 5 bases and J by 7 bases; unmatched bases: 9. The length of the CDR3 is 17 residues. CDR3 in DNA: TGTGCCAGCAGCGCTTCCGGGACTAGCGGGGGGTGGAATGAGCAGTTCTTC. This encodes CASSASGTSGGWNEQFF.

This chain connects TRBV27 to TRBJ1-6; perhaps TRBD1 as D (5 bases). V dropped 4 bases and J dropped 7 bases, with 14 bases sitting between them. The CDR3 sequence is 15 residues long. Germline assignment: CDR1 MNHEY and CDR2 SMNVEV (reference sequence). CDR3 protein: CASSSEGSGNSPLHF. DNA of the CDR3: TGTGCCAGCAGTTCCGAAGGTTCAGGGAATTCACCCCTCCACTTT.